This is a list of T cell receptor beta chains from one sample in a study of blood T cell repertoires in COVID-19. Here immunoSEQ multiplex PCR was the method, and the copy in TCRdb shows in-frame clones only, minus some. The table has hundreds of thousands of clones, around nine tenths seen once. The sequencing input was peripheral blood. These TCRs come from a woman in her thirties with COVID-19, enrolled during active disease. Each CDR3 is given with its conserved first and last residue. Each record gives: V gene, clone size, J gene, D gene, CDR3 protein, CDR3 DNA. A D gene is named only where the DNA matches it firmly. Size tells how often a clone was seen (once, few, many) or the class of an expanded clone, and some rows leave it out.

V gene: TRBV4-2
clone size: NA
J gene: TRBJ2-7
D gene: NA
CDR3 protein: CASSQDDTLDRGGYEQYF
CDR3 DNA: TGTGCCAGCAGCCAAGATGATACCCTAGACCGAGGGGGCTACGAGCAGTACTTC

V gene: TRBV28
clone size: few
J gene: TRBJ2-2
D gene: NA
CDR3 protein: CASSFSVGTGELFF
CDR3 DNA: TGTGCCAGCAGTTTTTCCGTCGGCACCGGGGAGCTGTTTTTT

V gene: TRBV27
clone size: once
J gene: TRBJ2-1
D gene: NA
CDR3 protein: CASSLSTKSSYNEQFF
CDR3 DNA: TGTGCCAGCAGTTTATCGACTAAGAGCTCCTACAATGAGCAGTTCTTC

V gene: TRBV4-2
clone size: NA
J gene: TRBJ2-1
D gene: TRBD1
CDR3 protein: CASSPRTGGNNEQFF
CDR3 DNA: TGTGCCAGCAGTCCTCGGACAGGGGGTAACAATGAGCAGTTCTTC

V gene: TRBV7-9
clone size: NA
J gene: TRBJ1-6
D gene: TRBD1
CDR3 protein: CASSFRGNNSPLHF
CDR3 DNA: TGTGCCAGCAGCTTCAGGGGGAACAATTCACCCCTCCACTTT

V gene: TRBV29-1
clone size: NA
J gene: TRBJ2-3
D gene: TRBD1
CDR3 protein: CSVGQGTGTDTQYF
CDR3 DNA: TGCAGCGTTGGACAGGGGACGGGCACAGATACGCAGTATTTT

V gene: TRBV7-8
clone size: NA
J gene: TRBJ2-3
D gene: TRBD2
CDR3 protein: CASKGLAGEGDTQYF
CDR3 DNA: TGTGCCAGCAAAGGACTAGCGGGAGAGGGAGATACGCAGTATTTT

V gene: TRBV7-8
clone size: NA
J gene: TRBJ2-7
D gene: TRBD2
CDR3 protein: CASSPLISGRASYEQYF
CDR3 DNA: TGTGCCAGCAGTCCTCTCATTAGCGGGAGGGCCTCATACGAGCAGTACTTC

V gene: TRBV3-1/TRBV3-2
clone size: NA
J gene: TRBJ2-7
D gene: TRBD2
CDR3 protein: CASSRRAGGPHEQYF
CDR3 DNA: TGTGCCAGCAGCCGACGGGCGGGAGGGCCTCACGAGCAGTACTTC

V gene: TRBV25-1
clone size: NA
J gene: TRBJ2-2
D gene: NA
CDR3 protein: CASSPGPVETGRTGELFF
CDR3 DNA: TGTGCCAGCAGTCCCGGTCCCGTAGAGACAGGGAGGACCGGGGAGCTGTTTTTT

V gene: TRBV7-6
clone size: NA
J gene: TRBJ2-6
D gene: NA
CDR3 protein: CASSLGPRANVLTF
CDR3 DNA: TGTGCCAGCAGCTTAGGGCCTAGAGCCAACGTCCTGACTTTC

V gene: TRBV5-6
clone size: NA
J gene: TRBJ2-7
D gene: TRBD2
CDR3 protein: CASSLEGSGRLEQYF
CDR3 DNA: TGTGCCAGCAGCTTGGAAGGTAGCGGGAGACTCGAGCAGTACTTC

V gene: TRBV6-1
clone size: NA
J gene: TRBJ2-3
D gene: TRBD2
CDR3 protein: CASSESWGGTDTQYF
CDR3 DNA: TGTGCCAGCAGTGAATCGTGGGGGGGGACAGATACGCAGTATTTT

V gene: TRBV20-1
clone size: NA
J gene: TRBJ1-2
D gene: NA
CDR3 protein: CSARGEDGYTF
CDR3 DNA: TGCAGTGCTAGAGGAGAGGATGGCTACACCTTC

V gene: TRBV18
clone size: NA
J gene: TRBJ2-7
D gene: NA
CDR3 protein: CASSASRAYEQYF
CDR3 DNA: TGTGCCAGCTCAGCCTCACGGGCCTACGAGCAGTACTTC

V gene: TRBV9
clone size: NA
J gene: TRBJ2-4
D gene: NA
CDR3 protein: CASSVDQGGIQYF
CDR3 DNA: TGTGCCAGCAGCGTAGACCAGGGGGGCATTCAGTACTTC

V gene: TRBV5-1
clone size: once
J gene: TRBJ1-5
D gene: NA
CDR3 protein: CASSLDTNQPQHF
CDR3 DNA: TGCGCCAGCAGCTTGGACACCAATCAGCCCCAGCATTTT

V gene: TRBV28
clone size: NA
J gene: TRBJ1-2
D gene: NA
CDR3 protein: CASSPGDYGYTF
CDR3 DNA: TGTGCCAGCAGTCCGGGGGACTATGGCTACACCTTC

V gene: TRBV7-2
clone size: NA
J gene: TRBJ1-2
D gene: NA
CDR3 protein: CASSQSTAISRGYTF
CDR3 DNA: TGTGCCAGCAGCCAGTCGACAGCTATCTCGCGGGGCTACACCTTC

V gene: TRBV7-2
clone size: NA
J gene: TRBJ2-3
D gene: NA
CDR3 protein: CASSHNTDTQYF
CDR3 DNA: TGTGCCAGCAGCCACAACACAGATACGCAGTATTTT

V gene: TRBV7-8
clone size: NA
J gene: TRBJ2-3
D gene: NA
CDR3 protein: CASSLGGRITDTQYF
CDR3 DNA: TGTGCCAGCAGCTTAGGCGGGCGGATCACAGATACGCAGTATTTT

V gene: TRBV28
clone size: NA
J gene: TRBJ2-2
D gene: TRBD2
CDR3 protein: CASSLFGGAVTGELFF
CDR3 DNA: TGTGCCAGCAGTTTATTCGGGGGGGCAGTCACCGGGGAGCTGTTTTTT

V gene: TRBV23-1
clone size: once
J gene: TRBJ1-1
D gene: NA
CDR3 protein: CASSQLGGYTEAFF
CDR3 DNA: TGCGCCAGCAGTCAATTGGGGGGTTACACTGAAGCTTTCTTT

V gene: TRBV19
clone size: NA
J gene: TRBJ1-1
D gene: NA
CDR3 protein: CASSSEGVGTEAFF
CDR3 DNA: TGTGCCAGTAGTTCCGAAGGGGTTGGCACTGAAGCTTTCTTT

V gene: TRBV29-1
clone size: NA
J gene: TRBJ2-1
D gene: TRBD1
CDR3 protein: CSGGGAYNEQFF
CDR3 DNA: TGCAGCGGAGGGGGCGCCTACAATGAGCAGTTCTTC

V gene: TRBV2
clone size: few
J gene: TRBJ2-1
D gene: TRBD1
CDR3 protein: CASRDRGPEQFF
CDR3 DNA: TGTGCCAGCAGGGACAGGGGTCCTGAGCAGTTCTTC

V gene: TRBV29-1
clone size: NA
J gene: TRBJ2-7
D gene: NA
CDR3 protein: CSVVTGSYEQYF
CDR3 DNA: TGCAGCGTTGTGACAGGATCCTACGAGCAGTACTTC

V gene: TRBV4-1
clone size: NA
J gene: TRBJ2-3
D gene: NA
CDR3 protein: CASSQDGQRGTDTQYF
CDR3 DNA: TGCGCCAGCAGCCAAGACGGCCAGCGGGGCACAGATACGCAGTATTTT

V gene: TRBV28
clone size: NA
J gene: TRBJ2-7
D gene: NA
CDR3 protein: CASSPVEVGGLYEQYF
CDR3 DNA: TGTGCCAGCAGTCCGGTGGAGGTAGGGGGTTTGTACGAGCAGTACTTC

V gene: TRBV5-1
clone size: NA
J gene: TRBJ2-3
D gene: NA
CDR3 protein: CASSSSVTDTQYF
CDR3 DNA: TGCGCCAGCAGCTCGTCGGTCACAGATACGCAGTATTTT

V gene: TRBV24-1
clone size: NA
J gene: TRBJ2-3
D gene: NA
CDR3 protein: CATSDPQGLHNEVDTQYF
CDR3 DNA: TGTGCCACCAGTGACCCCCAGGGTCTCCATAACGAGGTAGATACGCAGTATTTT

V gene: TRBV30
clone size: NA
J gene: TRBJ1-6
D gene: NA
CDR3 protein: CAWSDSGESPLHF
CDR3 DNA: TGTGCCTGGAGTGATTCAGGGGAGTCACCCCTCCACTTT

V gene: TRBV4-2
clone size: once
J gene: TRBJ1-2
D gene: NA
CDR3 protein: CASSQAGVSYGYTF
CDR3 DNA: TGTGCCAGCAGCCAAGCGGGGGTAAGCTATGGCTACACCTTC

V gene: TRBV9
clone size: NA
J gene: TRBJ2-7
D gene: TRBD2
CDR3 protein: CASSVASGMAHEQYF
CDR3 DNA: TGTGCCAGCAGCGTAGCGAGCGGGATGGCCCACGAGCAGTACTTC

V gene: TRBV28
clone size: NA
J gene: TRBJ2-7
D gene: NA
CDR3 protein: CASSLPWVDSSYEQYF
CDR3 DNA: TGTGCCAGCAGTTTACCCTGGGTGGACAGCTCCTACGAGCAGTACTTC

V gene: TRBV6-1
clone size: NA
J gene: TRBJ1-2
D gene: NA
CDR3 protein: CASSERGGRGYTF
CDR3 DNA: TGTGCCAGCAGTGAAAGAGGGGGACGGGGCTACACCTTC

V gene: TRBV13
clone size: NA
J gene: TRBJ2-2
D gene: TRBD2
CDR3 protein: CASAKTPQREEWNTGELFF
CDR3 DNA: TGTGCCAGCGCCAAAACGCCCCAGCGGGAGGAGTGGAACACCGGGGAGCTGTTTTTT